The clone carrying this TCR beta chain came up a few times. The sample is drawn from a study of blood T cell repertoires in COVID-19. Here immunoSEQ multiplex PCR was the method, and the copy in TCRdb shows in-frame clones only, minus some. The sample lists about 120,000 clones, approximately 80% occurring once. This TCR derives from a human donor in a cohort sampled during active COVID-19. Input material: peripheral blood.

CDR3 loop: CASSGLGAPYNEQFF. The CDR3 DNA reads TGTGCCAGCAGCGGCCTGGGGGCCCCGTACAATGAGCAGTTCTTC. The chain couples TRBV13 to TRBJ2-1; perhaps TRBD1 as D (6 bases). Per the germline V gene, CDR1 is PRHDT and CDR2 is FYEKMQ (reference sequence). The CDR3 totals 15 residues. V gave up 5 bases and J gave up 4 bases, with 15 bases separating them.